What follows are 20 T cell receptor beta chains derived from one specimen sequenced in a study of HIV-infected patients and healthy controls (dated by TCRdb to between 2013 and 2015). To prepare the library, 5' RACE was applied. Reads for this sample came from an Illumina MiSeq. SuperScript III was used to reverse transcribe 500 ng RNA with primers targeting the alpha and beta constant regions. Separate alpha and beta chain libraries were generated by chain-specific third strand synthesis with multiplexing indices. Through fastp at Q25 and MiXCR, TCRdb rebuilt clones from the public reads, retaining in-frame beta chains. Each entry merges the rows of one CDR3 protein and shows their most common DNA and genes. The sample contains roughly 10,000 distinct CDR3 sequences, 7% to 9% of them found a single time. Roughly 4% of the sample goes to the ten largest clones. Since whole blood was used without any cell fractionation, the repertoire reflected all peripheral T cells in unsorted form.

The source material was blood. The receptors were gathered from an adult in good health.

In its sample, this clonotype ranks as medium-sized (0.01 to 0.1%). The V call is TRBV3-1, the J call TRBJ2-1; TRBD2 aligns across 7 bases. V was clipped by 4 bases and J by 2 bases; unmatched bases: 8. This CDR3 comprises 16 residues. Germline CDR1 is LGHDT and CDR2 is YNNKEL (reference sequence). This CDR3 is CASSRLSRGAYNEQFF. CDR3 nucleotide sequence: TGTGCCAGCAGCCGCCTATCACGGGGGGCCTACAATGAGCAGTTCTTC.

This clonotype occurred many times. CDR3 loop: CASSAHLADTQYF. CDR3 in DNA: TGCGCCAGCAGCGCCCACCTAGCAGATACGCAGTATTTT. V gene TRBV5-1 combines with J gene TRBJ2-3; D is ambiguous. CDR3 length equals 13 residues. V lost 4 bases and J 4 bases, leaving 10 bases between the germline ends. Per the germline V gene, CDR1 is SGHRS and CDR2 is YFSETQ.

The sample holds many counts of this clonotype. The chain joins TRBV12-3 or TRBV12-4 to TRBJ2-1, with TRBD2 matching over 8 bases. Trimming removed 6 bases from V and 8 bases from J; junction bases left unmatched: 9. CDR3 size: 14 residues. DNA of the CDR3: TGTGCCAGCAGGGCCGGGGGGGCAGGAGATGAGCAGTTCTTC. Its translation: CASRAGGAGDEQFF.

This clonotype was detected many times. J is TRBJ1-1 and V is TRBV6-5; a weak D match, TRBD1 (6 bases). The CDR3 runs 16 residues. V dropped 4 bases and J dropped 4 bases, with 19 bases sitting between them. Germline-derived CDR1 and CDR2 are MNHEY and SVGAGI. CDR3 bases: TGTGCCAGCAGTTCGCAACCGGGCGGAGGGGGCACTGAAGCTTTCTTT. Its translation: CASSSQPGGGGTEAFF.

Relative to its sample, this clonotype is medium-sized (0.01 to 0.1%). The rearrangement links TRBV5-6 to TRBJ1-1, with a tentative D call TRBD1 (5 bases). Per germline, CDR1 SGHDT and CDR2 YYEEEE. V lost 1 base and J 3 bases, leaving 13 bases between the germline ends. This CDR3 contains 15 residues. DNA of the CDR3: TGTGCCAGCAGCTTGTTGGTGGGGGGGGACACTGAAGCTTTCTTT. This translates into CASSLLVGGDTEAFF.

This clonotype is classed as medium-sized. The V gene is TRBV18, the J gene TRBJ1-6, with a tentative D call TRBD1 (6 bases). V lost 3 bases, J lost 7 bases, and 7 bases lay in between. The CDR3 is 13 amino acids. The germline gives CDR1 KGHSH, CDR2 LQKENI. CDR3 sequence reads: CASSPTGNSPLHF. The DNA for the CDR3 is TGTGCCAGCTCACCGACAGGCAATTCACCCCTCCACTTT.

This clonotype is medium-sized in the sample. CDR3 sequence (DNA): TGTGCCAGCAGTTTAGGGGCCAGGGCGGTCTACAATGAGCAGTTCTTC. As protein: CASSLGARAVYNEQFF. The rearrangement uses TRBV12-3 or TRBV12-4 and TRBJ2-1; possibly TRBD1 for D (5 bases). The CDR3 is 16 residues long. V was shortened by 1 base and J by 3 bases, with 13 bases between the two germline ends.

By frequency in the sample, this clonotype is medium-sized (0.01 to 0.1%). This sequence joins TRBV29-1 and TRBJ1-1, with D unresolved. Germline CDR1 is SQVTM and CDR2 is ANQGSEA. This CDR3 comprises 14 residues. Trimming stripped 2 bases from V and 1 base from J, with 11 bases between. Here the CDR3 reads CSVEFQSWNTEAFF. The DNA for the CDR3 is TGCAGCGTTGAATTTCAATCATGGAACACTGAAGCTTTCTTT.

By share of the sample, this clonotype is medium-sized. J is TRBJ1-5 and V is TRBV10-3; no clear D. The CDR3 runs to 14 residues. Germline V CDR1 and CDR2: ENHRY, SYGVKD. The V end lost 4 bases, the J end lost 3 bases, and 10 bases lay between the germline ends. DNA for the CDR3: TGTGCCATCAGTGGTAGCTCTGTCAATCAGCCCCAGCATTTT. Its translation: CAISGSSVNQPQHF.

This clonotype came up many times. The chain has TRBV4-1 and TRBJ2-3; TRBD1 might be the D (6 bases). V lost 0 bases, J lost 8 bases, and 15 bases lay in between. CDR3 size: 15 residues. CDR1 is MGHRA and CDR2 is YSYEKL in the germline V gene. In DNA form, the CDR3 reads TGCGCCAGCAGCCAAGAGGATGGGGGCCGCGGTACGCAGTATTTT. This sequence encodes CASSQEDGGRGTQYF.

The CDR3 DNA sequence: TGCGCCAGCAGCTTGGGGCCCTTGGGAGGGAATAATTCACCCCTCCACTTT. Protein: CASSLGPLGGNNSPLHF. The rearrangement links TRBV5-1 to TRBJ1-6; D not resolved. The V gene's germline CDR1 is SGHRS and CDR2 YFSETQ. The CDR3 runs to 17 residues. Deletions cut 0 bases from V and 5 bases from J, with 15 bases between.

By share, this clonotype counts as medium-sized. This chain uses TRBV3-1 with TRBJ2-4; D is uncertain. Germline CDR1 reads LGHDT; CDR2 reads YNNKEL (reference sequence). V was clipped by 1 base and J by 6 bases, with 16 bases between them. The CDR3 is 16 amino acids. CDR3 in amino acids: CASSQGGMASGNIQYF. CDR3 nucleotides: TGTGCCAGCAGCCAAGGTGGTATGGCTAGTGGAAACATTCAGTACTTC.

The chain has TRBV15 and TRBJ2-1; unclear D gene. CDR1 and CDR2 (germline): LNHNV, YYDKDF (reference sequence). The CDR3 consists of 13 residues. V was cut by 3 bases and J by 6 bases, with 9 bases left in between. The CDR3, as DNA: TGTGCCACCAGCAGGGTCCCCTCCAATGAGCAGTTCTTC. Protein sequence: CATSRVPSNEQFF.

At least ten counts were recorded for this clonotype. The chain's CDR3 is CASSIDRNQPQHF. CDR3 DNA sequence: TGTGCCAGCTCAATTGACAGGAATCAGCCCCAGCATTTT. The rearrangement links TRBV18 to TRBJ1-5, with D possibly being TRBD1 (6 bases). Germline-derived CDR1 and CDR2 are KGHSH and LQKENI. The CDR3 has 13 residues. V was clipped by 5 bases and J by 4 bases, with 9 bases between them.

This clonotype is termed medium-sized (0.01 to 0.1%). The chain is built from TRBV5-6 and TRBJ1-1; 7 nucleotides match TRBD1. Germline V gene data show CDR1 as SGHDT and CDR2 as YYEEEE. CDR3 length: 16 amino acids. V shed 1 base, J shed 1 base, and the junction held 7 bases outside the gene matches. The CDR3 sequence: CASSLPGTAGNTEAFF. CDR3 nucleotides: TGTGCCAGCAGCTTGCCCGGGACAGCGGGGAACACTGAAGCTTTCTTT.

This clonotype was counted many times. The CDR3 bases are TGCGCCAGCAGGCCAGGGGGTTCCTACGAGCAGTACTTC. Translating gives CASRPGGSYEQYF. The chain carries TRBV4-1 and TRBJ2-7; 7 bases are shared with TRBD1. The germline V gene has CDR1 MGHRA and CDR2 YSYEKL. Unmatched junction bases numbered 3, after V lost 6 bases and J lost 1 base. The CDR3 consists of 13 residues.

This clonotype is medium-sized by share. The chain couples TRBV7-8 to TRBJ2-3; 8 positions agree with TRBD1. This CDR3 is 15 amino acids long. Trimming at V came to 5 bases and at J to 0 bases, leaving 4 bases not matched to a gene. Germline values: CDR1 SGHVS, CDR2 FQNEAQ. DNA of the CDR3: TGTGCCAGCAGCCTCGACAGGGGTAGCACAGATACGCAGTATTTT. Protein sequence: CASSLDRGSTDTQYF.

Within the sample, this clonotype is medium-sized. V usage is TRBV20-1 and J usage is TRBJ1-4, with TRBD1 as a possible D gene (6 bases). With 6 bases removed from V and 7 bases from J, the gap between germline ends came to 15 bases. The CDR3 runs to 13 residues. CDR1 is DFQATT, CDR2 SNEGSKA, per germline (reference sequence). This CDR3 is CSAPRGRGEKLFF. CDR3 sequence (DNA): TGCAGTGCGCCGAGGGGGAGGGGTGAAAAACTGTTTTTT.

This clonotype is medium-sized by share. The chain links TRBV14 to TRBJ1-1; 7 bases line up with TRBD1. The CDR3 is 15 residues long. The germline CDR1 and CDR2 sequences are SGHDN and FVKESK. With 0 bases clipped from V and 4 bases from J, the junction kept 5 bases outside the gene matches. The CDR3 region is CASSQEDREVTEAFF. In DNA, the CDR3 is TGTGCCAGCAGCCAAGAAGACAGGGAGGTCACTGAAGCTTTCTTT.

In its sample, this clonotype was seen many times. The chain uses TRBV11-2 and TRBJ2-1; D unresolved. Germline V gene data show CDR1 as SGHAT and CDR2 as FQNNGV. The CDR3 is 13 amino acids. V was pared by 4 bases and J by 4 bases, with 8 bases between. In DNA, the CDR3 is TGTGCCAGCAGCTCCAGAGTTTACAATGAGCAGTTCTTC. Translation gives CASSSRVYNEQFF.